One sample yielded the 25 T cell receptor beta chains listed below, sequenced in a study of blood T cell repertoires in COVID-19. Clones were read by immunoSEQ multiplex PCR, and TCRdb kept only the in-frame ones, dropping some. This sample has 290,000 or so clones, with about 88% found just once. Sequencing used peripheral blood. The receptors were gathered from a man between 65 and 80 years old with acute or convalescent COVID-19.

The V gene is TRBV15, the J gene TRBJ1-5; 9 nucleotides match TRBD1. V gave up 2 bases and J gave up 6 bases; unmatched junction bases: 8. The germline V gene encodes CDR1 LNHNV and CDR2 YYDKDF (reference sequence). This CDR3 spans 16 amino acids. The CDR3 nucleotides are TGTGCCACCAGCAGATCGACTCCGGACAGGGGTCAGCCCCAGCATTTT. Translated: CATSRSTPDRGQPQHF. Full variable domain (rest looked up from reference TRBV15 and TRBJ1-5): DAMVIQNPRYQVTQFGKPVTLSCSQTLNHNVMYWYQQKSSQAPKLLFHYYDKDFNNEADTPDNFQSRRPNTSFCFLDIRSPGLGDTAMYLCATSRSTPDRGQPQHFGDGTRLSIL.

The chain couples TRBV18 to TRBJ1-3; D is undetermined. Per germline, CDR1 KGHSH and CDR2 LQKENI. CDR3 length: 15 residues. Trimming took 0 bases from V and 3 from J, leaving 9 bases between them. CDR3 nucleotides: TGTGCCAGCTCACCACCAAGTCCAGGTGGAAACACCATATATTTT. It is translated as CASSPPSPGGNTIYF.

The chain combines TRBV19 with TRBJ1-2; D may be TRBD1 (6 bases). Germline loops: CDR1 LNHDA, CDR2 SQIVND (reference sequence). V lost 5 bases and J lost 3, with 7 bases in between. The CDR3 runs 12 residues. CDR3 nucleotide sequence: TGTGCCAGTAGTCGACAGGACTATGGCTACACCTTC. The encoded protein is CASSRQDYGYTF.

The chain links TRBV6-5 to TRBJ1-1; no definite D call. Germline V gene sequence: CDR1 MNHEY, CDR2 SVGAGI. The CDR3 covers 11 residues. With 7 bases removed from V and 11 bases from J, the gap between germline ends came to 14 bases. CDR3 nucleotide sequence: TGTGCCAGCACCGACGGAGGGTTGGCTTTCTTT. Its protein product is CASTDGGLAFF.

CDR3 region: CASSQDFRGETEAFF. The CDR3 bases are TGCGCCAGCAGCCAAGATTTCAGGGGTGAAACTGAAGCTTTCTTT. V usage is TRBV4-1 and J usage is TRBJ1-1; D perhaps matches TRBD1 (6 bases). CDR1 is MGHRA, CDR2 YSYEKL, per germline. The CDR3 spans 15 residues. V lost 0 bases and J 5 bases, leaving 13 bases between the germline ends.

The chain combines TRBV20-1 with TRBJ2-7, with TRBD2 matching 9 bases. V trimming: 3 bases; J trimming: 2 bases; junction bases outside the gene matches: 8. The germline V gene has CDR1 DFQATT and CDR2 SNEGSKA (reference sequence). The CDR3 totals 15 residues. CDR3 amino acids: CSASLASGVAYEQYF. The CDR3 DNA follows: TGCAGTGCTAGTTTAGCTAGCGGGGTCGCCTACGAGCAGTACTTC.

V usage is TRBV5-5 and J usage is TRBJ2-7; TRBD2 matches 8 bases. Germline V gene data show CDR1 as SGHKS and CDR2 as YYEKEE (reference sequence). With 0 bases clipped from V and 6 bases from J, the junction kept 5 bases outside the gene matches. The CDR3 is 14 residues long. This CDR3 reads CASSLEGLGGEQYF. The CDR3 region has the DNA TGTGCCAGCAGCTTGGAGGGACTAGGGGGCGAGCAGTACTTC.

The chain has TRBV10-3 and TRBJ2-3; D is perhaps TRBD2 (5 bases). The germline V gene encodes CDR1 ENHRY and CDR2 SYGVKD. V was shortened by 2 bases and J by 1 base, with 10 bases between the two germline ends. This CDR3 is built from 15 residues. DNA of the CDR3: TGTGCCATCAGTGAGAGGCCCGGGGGCACAGATACGCAGTATTTT. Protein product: CAISERPGGTDTQYF.

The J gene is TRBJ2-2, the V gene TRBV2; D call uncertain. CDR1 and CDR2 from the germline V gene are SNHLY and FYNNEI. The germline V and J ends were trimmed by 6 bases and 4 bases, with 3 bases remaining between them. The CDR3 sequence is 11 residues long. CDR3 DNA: TGTGCCAGCAGGCGCACCGGGGAGCTGTTTTTT. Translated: CASRRTGELFF.

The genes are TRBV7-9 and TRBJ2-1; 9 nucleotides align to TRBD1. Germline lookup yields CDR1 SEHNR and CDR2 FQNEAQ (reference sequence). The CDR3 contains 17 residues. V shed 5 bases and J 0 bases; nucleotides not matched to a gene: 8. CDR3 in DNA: TGTGCCAGCAGCCCAAAACTGGGACAGGGCTCCTACAATGAGCAGTTCTTC. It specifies CASSPKLGQGSYNEQFF.

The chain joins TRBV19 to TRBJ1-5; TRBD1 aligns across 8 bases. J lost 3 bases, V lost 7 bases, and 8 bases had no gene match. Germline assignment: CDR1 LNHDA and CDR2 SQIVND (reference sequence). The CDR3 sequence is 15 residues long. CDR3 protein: CASTTQGVSNQPQHF. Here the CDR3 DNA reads TGTGCCAGTACCACACAGGGGGTTTCCAATCAGCCCCAGCATTTT.

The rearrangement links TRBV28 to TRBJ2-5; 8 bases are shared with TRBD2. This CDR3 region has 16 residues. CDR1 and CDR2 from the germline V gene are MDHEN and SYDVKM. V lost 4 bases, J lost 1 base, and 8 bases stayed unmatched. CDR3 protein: CASSSPVAGFQETQYF. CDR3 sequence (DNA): TGTGCCAGCAGTTCCCCAGTAGCGGGGTTCCAAGAGACCCAGTACTTC.

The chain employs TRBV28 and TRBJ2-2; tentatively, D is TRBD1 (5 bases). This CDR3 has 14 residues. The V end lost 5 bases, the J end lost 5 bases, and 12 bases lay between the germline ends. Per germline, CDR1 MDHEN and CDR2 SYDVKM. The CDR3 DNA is TGTGCCAGCAGTCCACACCAGGGAACCGGGGAGCTGTTTTTT. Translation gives CASSPHQGTGELFF.

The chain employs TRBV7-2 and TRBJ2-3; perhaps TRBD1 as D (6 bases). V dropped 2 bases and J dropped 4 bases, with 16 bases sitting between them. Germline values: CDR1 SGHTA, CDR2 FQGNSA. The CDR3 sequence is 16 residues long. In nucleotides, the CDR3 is TGTGCCAGCAGCTTAACAGGGAGTGGCGGCGCAGATACGCAGTATTTT. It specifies CASSLTGSGGADTQYF.

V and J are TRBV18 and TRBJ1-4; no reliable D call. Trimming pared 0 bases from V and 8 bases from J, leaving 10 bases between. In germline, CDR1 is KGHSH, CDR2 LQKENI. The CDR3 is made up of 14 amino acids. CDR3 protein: CASSPPGSSEKLFF. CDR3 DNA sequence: TGTGCCAGCTCACCACCGGGCAGCTCCGAAAAACTGTTTTTT.

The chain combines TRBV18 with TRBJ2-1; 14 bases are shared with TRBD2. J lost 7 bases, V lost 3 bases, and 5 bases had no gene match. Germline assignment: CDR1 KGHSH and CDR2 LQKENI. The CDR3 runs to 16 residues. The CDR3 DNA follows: TGTGCCAGCTCACCCGCGACTAGCGGGAGGGGGAATGAGCAGTTCTTC. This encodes CASSPATSGRGNEQFF.

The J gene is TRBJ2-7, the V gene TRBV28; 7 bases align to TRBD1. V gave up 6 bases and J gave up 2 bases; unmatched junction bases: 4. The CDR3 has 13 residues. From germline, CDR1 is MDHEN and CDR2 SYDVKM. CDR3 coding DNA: TGTGCCAGCAGGCCACAGGGGACCTACGAGCAGTACTTC. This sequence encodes CASRPQGTYEQYF.

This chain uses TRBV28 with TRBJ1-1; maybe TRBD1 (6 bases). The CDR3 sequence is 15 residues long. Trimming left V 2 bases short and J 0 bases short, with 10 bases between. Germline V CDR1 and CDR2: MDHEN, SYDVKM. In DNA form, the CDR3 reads TGTGCCAGCAGTTTACGGAACAGGGTGAACACTGAAGCTTTCTTT. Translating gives CASSLRNRVNTEAFF.

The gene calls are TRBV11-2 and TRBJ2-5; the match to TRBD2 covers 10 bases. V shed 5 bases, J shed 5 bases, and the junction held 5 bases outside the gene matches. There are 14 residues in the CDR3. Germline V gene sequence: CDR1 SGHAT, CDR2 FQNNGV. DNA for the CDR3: TGTGCCAGCAGCGTTAGCGGGGGGCCGGAGACCCAGTACTTC. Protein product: CASSVSGGPETQYF.

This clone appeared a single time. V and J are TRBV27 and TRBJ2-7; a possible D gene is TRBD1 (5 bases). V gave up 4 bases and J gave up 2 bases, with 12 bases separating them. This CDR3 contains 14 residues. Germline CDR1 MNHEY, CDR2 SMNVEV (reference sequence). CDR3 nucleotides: TGTGCCAGCAGTTCAAGAGACAGTCCCTACGAGCAGTACTTC. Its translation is CASSSRDSPYEQYF.

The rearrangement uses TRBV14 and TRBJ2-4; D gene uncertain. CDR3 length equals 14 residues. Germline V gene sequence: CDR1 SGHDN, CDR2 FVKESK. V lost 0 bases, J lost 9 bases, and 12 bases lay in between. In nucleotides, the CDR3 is TGTGCCAGCAGCCAAGATCTCTGGGCCAGCATTCAGTACTTC. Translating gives CASSQDLWASIQYF. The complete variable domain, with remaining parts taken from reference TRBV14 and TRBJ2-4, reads EAGVTQFPSHSVIEKGQTVTLRCDPISGHDNLYWYRRVMGKEIKFLLHFVKESKQDESGMPNNRFLAERTGGTYSTLKVQPAELEDSGVYFCASSQDLWASIQYFGAGTRLSVL.

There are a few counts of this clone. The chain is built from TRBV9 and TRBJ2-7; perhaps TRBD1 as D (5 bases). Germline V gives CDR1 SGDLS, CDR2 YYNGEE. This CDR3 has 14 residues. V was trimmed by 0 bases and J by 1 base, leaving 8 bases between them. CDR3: CASSVAQASYEQYF. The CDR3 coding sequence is TGTGCCAGCAGCGTAGCACAGGCATCCTACGAGCAGTACTTC. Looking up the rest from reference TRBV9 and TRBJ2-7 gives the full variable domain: DSGVTQTPKHLITATGQRVTLRCSPRSGDLSVYWYQQSLDQGLQFLIQYYNGEERAKGNILERFSAQQFPDLHSELNLSSLELGDSALYFCASSVAQASYEQYFGPGTRLTVT.

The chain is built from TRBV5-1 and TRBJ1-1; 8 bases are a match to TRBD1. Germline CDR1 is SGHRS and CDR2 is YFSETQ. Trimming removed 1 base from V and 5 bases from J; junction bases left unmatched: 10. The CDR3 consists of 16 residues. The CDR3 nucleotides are TGCGCCAGCAGCTTGACGGAACAGGGGGGAGGGACTGAAGCTTTCTTT. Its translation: CASSLTEQGGGTEAFF.

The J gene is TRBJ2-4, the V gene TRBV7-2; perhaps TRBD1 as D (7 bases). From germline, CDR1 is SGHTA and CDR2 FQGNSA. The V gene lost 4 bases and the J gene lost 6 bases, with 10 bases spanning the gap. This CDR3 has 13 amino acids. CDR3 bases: TGTGCCAGCAGCTCCCAGGGGGGAAACATTCAGTACTTC. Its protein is CASSSQGGNIQYF.

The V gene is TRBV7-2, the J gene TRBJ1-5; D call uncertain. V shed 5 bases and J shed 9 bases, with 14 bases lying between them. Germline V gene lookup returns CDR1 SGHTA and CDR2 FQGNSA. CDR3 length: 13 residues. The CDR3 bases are TGTGCCAGCAGCCCCCCCGGCGGGAGGCCCCAGCATTTT. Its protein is CASSPPGGRPQHF.